A selection of T cell receptor beta chains follows, all from one sample in a study of T cell changes during pregnancy in multiple sclerosis. Sequenced by immunoSEQ multiplex PCR; TCRdb stores in-frame clones only, minus some. Among over 35,000 clones listed, approximately 90% were seen once. The sample in question was CD4+ T cells from peripheral blood mononuclear cells, obtained in the first trimester of pregnancy. The receptors come from a female donor in good health, enrolled as a control in a pregnancy study. The conserved cysteine and the conserved F or W are not part of the CDR3 here. Size tells how often a clone was seen (once, few, many) or the class of an expanded clone, and some rows leave it out.

V gene	J gene	clone size	CDR3 protein
TRBV5-1	TRBJ2-1	.	ASSFLGLAGGSGSYNEQF
TRBV5-1	TRBJ2-5	.	ASRRTGGLGETQY
TRBV6-5	TRBJ2-1	.	ASSPRETHNEQF
TRBV7-9	TRBJ1-2	.	ASSLGGQPSSYGYT
TRBV19	TRBJ2-7	.	ASRRQGSSYEQY
TRBV6-6	TRBJ1-1	.	ASSRTASNTEAF
TRBV6-6	TRBJ1-5	.	ASSTRTGGWQPQH
TRBV2	TRBJ1-6	.	ASIRDNYNSPLH
TRBV11-2	TRBJ1-1	few	ASRGSGARAF
TRBV7-9	TRBJ1-2	once	ASTPFDGYT
TRBV5-1	TRBJ1-1	once	ASSFLAMNTEAF
TRBV6-6	TRBJ1-6	once	ASSSTGNYNSPLH
TRBV5-6	TRBJ1-1	.	ASSRGGGSQAF
TRBV7-8	TRBJ1-5	.	ASSKQGEEPQH
TRBV7-6	TRBJ2-5	once	ASSFSTGGQETQY
TRBV7-2	TRBJ2-7	.	ASSSTASYEQY
TRBV28	TRBJ2-1	once	ASSFRGPRDGEQF
TRBV2	TRBJ1-2	.	ASNLDTPTYGYT
TRBV4-3	TRBJ1-2	.	ASSRTGGSSGT
TRBV6-1	TRBJ1-3	few	ASRRDSGPGNTIY
TRBV28	TRBJ1-2	.	ASSFIRDRDTEGYT
TRBV4-1	TRBJ2-3	.	ASSQAGATDTQY
TRBV18	TRBJ2-7	.	ASSLTSSSYEQY
TRBV7-2	TRBJ2-4	.	ASSPRTGADIQY
TRBV7-9	TRBJ2-3	.	ASSSDRGGGTQY
TRBV7-2	TRBJ1-2	.	ASEENYGYT
TRBV29-1	TRBJ1-6	once	SVAPTGVAGSPLH
TRBV19	TRBJ1-5	.	ASSTPGASNQPQH
TRBV6-5	TRBJ1-2	.	ASRTDRDAYGYT
TRBV5-5	TRBJ1-2	.	ASSWGGDRGQGNYGYT
TRBV5-4	TRBJ2-3	.	ASSMGRARDTQY
TRBV7-8	TRBJ1-3	.	ASSLQGSGNTIY
TRBV5-4	TRBJ1-2	.	ASSFPGGYGYT
TRBV19	TRBJ1-1	.	ASSWTSEAF
TRBV4-2	TRBJ2-1	.	ASSRLPRGEQF
TRBV7-9	TRBJ1-2	once	ASSLRDRGANYGYT
TRBV2	TRBJ2-3	.	ASSEMLAGGTDTQY
TRBV23-1	TRBJ1-5	.	ASSQPGGDNQPQH
TRBV7-9	TRBJ1-3	.	ASSLGTGKRGNTIY
TRBV14	TRBJ1-3	.	ASSQARGFSGNTIY
TRBV7-6	TRBJ2-5	.	ASSFGGKETQY
TRBV28	TRBJ1-1	.	ASRPPQGVSTEAF
TRBV28	TRBJ1-2	.	ASTLLPGQGKGGYT
TRBV15	TRBJ1-1	.	ATSRPPGVPGVF
TRBV6-5	TRBJ2-5	.	ASSFRVQETQY
TRBV18	TRBJ1-1	.	ASSPQLAAGNTEAF
TRBV13	.	.	ASSLQGLEQY
TRBV9	TRBJ2-2	.	ASSVATGAGELF